This T cell receptor (beta chain) was captured in a study of cytomegalovirus exposure and HLA in healthy donors. J lost 6 bases, V lost 4 bases, and 2 bases had no gene match. Germline CDR1 reads SEHNR; CDR2 reads FQNEAQ (reference sequence). The CDR3 totals 12 residues. General study results and limits: In vitro testing confirmed three CMV-associated chains as specific for CMV antigens. The study recorded 160 or so TCR beta chains that were cytomegalovirus-associated.

A word on this clone: What it binds is unknown.

This table comes from immunoSEQ multiplex PCR, and its TCRdb copy is limited to in-frame clones, with some not included. The profile shows approximately 280,000 clones, about 86% of them singletons. The sequence came from a woman aged 18-29 years in good health and CMV-seronegative. The sequenced sample was PBMCs. This rearrangement joins TRBV7-9 to TRBJ2-7, with TRBD1 identical over 8 bases. The CDR3 protein is CASSSQGAEQYF. The CDR3 coding sequence is TGTGCCAGCAGCTCTCAGGGGGCCGAGCAGTACTTC. Full variable domain (outside the CDR3, taken from reference TRBV7-9 and TRBJ2-7): DTGVSQNPRHKITKRGQNVTFRCDPISEHNRLYWYRQTLGQGPEFLTYFQNEAQLEKSRLLSDRFSAERPKGSFSTLEIQRTEQGDSAMYLCASSSQGAEQYFGPGTRLTVT.